This TCR beta chain was obtained from a study of regulatory T cells in long-lasting Graves disease. The time point was: persistent/refractory GD, antithyroid drugs over 5 years with positive TRAb. Preparation of the TCR library used RNA extracted from PBMCs. With iRepertoire HTBI primers and Arm-PCR of CDR3 regions, TCR beta libraries were built. From the multiplex PCR reads, TCRdb called clonotypes with MiXCR, one entry per CDR3 protein. The top ten clones hold roughly 26% of a sample with fewer than 450,000 distinct CDR3 sequences, roughly a quarter of them seen once. Regarding the study as a whole: Persistent disease preferred TRBV28, TRBJ1-2 and TRBJ2-5.

With respect to this clonotype: Its antigen is unknown.

V was trimmed by 8 bases and J by 2 bases, leaving 13 bases between them. This CDR3 is built from 13 residues. Looked up from germline, CDR1 is LNHDA and CDR2 is SQIVND (reference sequence). The TCR sequence derives from a female donor with Graves disease. The genes are TRBV19 and TRBJ2-7; D may be TRBD2 (5 bases). The sequenced sample was peripheral blood mononuclear cells (PBMCs), obtained when the disease was refractory, from a patient treated with antithyroid drugs. CDR3 sequence reads: CASGPAVAYEQYF. As DNA, the CDR3 is TGTGCCAGTGGACCAGCGGTGGCCTACGAGCAGTACTTC.